The 23 T cell receptor delta chains given below trace back to one sample, sequenced in a study of γδ T cells in repeated Plasmodium falciparum infection. TCRdb used CATT to re-call clones from the multiplex PCR reads. The sample has 55,000 to 70,000 delta-chain clones, 1.7% seen once. Flow sorting of PBMC yielded separate Vgamma9/Vdelta2+ and Vdelta2-negative gammadelta T cell populations for bulk repertoire analysis. The sample consisted of gamma-delta T cells from blood. The receptors here all came from a pool of human donors (malaria-infected and uninfected, not separated).

This clone showed up many times. TCRdb attributes to this sequence the protein of a much larger clone, which differs from the DNA translation at residue 15; a read error is likely, and the protein displayed is translated from the DNA. V and J are TRDV1 and TRDJ1, with 13 positions matching TRDD3. V lost 3 bases and J lost 3; bases outside the gene matches: 16. Germline assignment: CDR1 TSWWSYY and CDR2 QGS. The length of the CDR3 is 20 residues. The CDR3 coding sequence is TGTGCTCTTGGGGATCTCATTTCGTACTGGGGGATACGGCACGCCGATAAACTCATCTTT. It is translated as CALGDLISYWGIRHADKLIF.

Worth noting for this clone: TCRdb records a much larger clone's protein for this DNA, with a difference at residue 10 that likely arises from a read error; the protein given is the translation of the DNA. The V call is TRAV38-2/DV8, the J call TRDJ1; 13 bases agree with TRDD3. No J segment appears in TCRdb, so it was assigned here by matching the sequence to germline. The CDR3 extends over 23 amino acids. The germline gives CDR1 TSESDYY, CDR2 QEAYKQQN. Trimming cost V 0 bases and J 6 bases; bases outside gene matches: 26. CDR3 in DNA: TGTGCTTATAGGAGCGCGCGGGTCCCCGACGTACTGGGGGATACGCGTATCCCTTATAAACTCATCTTT. This sequence encodes CAYRSARVPDVLGDTRIPYKLIF.

Of note for this clone: Only one base separates this from a far larger clonotype, so it likely reflects a read error. The same CDR3 is also encoded by other DNA sequences in this sample. The V call is TRDV1, the J call TRDJ1; 7 nucleotides match TRDD3. Because TCRdb records no J gene, it was assigned here through a match of the DNA to germline. V dropped 3 bases and J dropped 0; count of bases not matched to a gene: 10. The CDR3 runs to 17 residues. Germline CDR1 and CDR2: TSWWSYY and QGS. CDR3 in DNA: TGTGCTCTTGGGGACGTCCCTGGGGGTCTGTACACCGATAAACTCATCTTT. It is translated as CALGDVPGGLYTDKLIF.

A note on this clone: For this DNA, TCRdb reports the protein of a much larger clone, which diverges at residue 18, most likely from a read error; the protein presented here is translated directly from the DNA. The chain has TRDV1 and TRDJ1; 11 bases agree with TRDD3. The CDR3 is 22 amino acids. Germline CDR1 reads TSWWSYY; CDR2 reads QGS. The CDR3 DNA sequence: TGTGCTCTTGGGGAACGGTGTGGGTACTGGGGGATAGGGACGGCCTACACCGGTAAACTCATCTTT. Its protein is CALGERCGYWGIGTAYTGKLIF.

This clone was picked up many times. V is TRDV1 and J is TRDJ1; perhaps TRDD3 as D (6 bases). The J gene, left out of TCRdb, was set here by checking the DNA against germline. Per germline, CDR1 TSWWSYY and CDR2 QGS. CDR3 length: 17 amino acids. V was pared by 0 bases and J by 0 bases, with 14 bases between. The CDR3 region is CALGELGYLGDTDKLIF. The CDR3 DNA follows: TGTGCTCTTGGGGAACTGGGGTACTTGGGGGACACCGATAAACTCATCTTT.

This clone counts as medium-sized. The V and J genes are TRDV2 and TRDJ1; 7 bases match TRDD3. The V segment lost 0 bases and the J segment 0 bases; nucleotides outside the gene matches: 9. This CDR3 has 17 amino acids. Germline V gives CDR1 GEAIGNYY, CDR2 EKD. DNA for the CDR3: TGTGCCTGTGACACCGGGCCCTGGGGGCTTTACACCGATAAACTCATCTTT. As protein: CACDTGPWGLYTDKLIF.

A few counts support this clone. The TCRdb protein, from a much larger clone, departs from this DNA's translation at residue 18, likely by read error; the protein shown derives from the DNA. This rearrangement joins TRDV1 to TRDJ1, with 8 nucleotides matching TRDD2. The length of the CDR3 is 19 residues. Germline V gene lookup returns CDR1 TSWWSYY and CDR2 QGS. This CDR3 is CALGELHLPTKGSTDKLTF. The CDR3 nucleotides read TGTGCTCTTGGGGAACTTCATCTTCCTACGAAGGGTTCCACCGATAAACTCACCTTT.

This clone was counted only a few times. The TCRdb record carries a much larger clone's protein, which differs from this DNA's translation at residue 8; a read error is the likely cause, and the protein listed here is the DNA translation. This rearrangement joins TRDV2 to TRDJ1; TRDD3 might be the D (6 bases). The CDR3 contains 21 residues. Germline V CDR1 and CDR2: GEAIGNYY, EKD. V lost 1 base and J 0 bases, leaving 29 bases between the germline ends. CDR3 sequence: CACDTSIPGDLIPRYTDKLIF. The CDR3 DNA is TGTGCCTGTGACACATCGATACCGGGGGACTTAATCCCGCGGTACACCGATAAACTCATCTTT.

The sample holds a few counts of this clone. The TCRdb protein, from a much larger clone, departs from this DNA's translation at residue 6, likely by read error; the protein shown derives from the DNA. This chain links TRDV1 with TRDJ1, with D uncertain. Assignment of the J gene here rests on matching the DNA to germline, because TCRdb gives none. The CDR3 covers 23 residues. Germline CDR1 is TSWWSYY and CDR2 is QGS. This CDR3 is CALGEGPSPLYKSFSPYTDELIF. CDR3 nucleotide sequence: TGTGCTCTTGGGGAAGGCCCGTCCCCTCTCTATAAGTCATTCTCCCCGTACACCGATGAACTCATCTTT.

As regards this clone: TCRdb lists the protein of a much larger clone for this DNA, which differs at residue 16, so this is likely a read error; the protein given here is translated from the DNA itself. The chain has TRDV1 and TRDJ1, with D perhaps TRDD2 or TRDD3 (6 bases each). TCRdb is silent on the J gene; assignment here came from matching the DNA to germline. The germline CDR1 and CDR2 sequences are TSWWSYY and QGS. The CDR3 has 24 amino acids. The CDR3 reads CAIGETGLPKRGGDPLINTDKLIF. DNA for the CDR3: TGTGCTATTGGGGAAACGGGCCTTCCCAAACGTGGAGGGGATCCACTCATAAACACCGATAAACTCATCTTT.

This clone was seen repeatedly, ten times or more. It is likely a read error: a sequence one base away is far more abundant. The same CDR3 can be traced to other DNA sequences in this sample. The chain employs TRDV1 and TRDJ1, with a possible D match to TRDD3 (6 bases). The CDR3 extends over 20 amino acids. Germline CDR1 is TSWWSYY and CDR2 is QGS. CDR3 amino acids: CALGEPANVLHILGPDKLIF. The DNA for the CDR3 is TGTGCTCTTGGGGAACCAGCTAACGTCCTCCACATACTGGGTCCCGATAAGCTCATCTTT.

This clone was counted many times. The junction departs from the called germline gene at one end, perhaps through a read error. At the DNA level, this CDR3 is encoded by other sequences in the same sample as well. This chain links TRDV1 with TRDJ1, with D possibly being TRDD3 (6 bases). The length of the CDR3 is 18 residues. Germline CDR1 TSWWSYY, CDR2 QGS. In nucleotides, the CDR3 is TGTGCTCTTGGGGACCCATTTGGGGGGAAGGCGTACACCGATAAACTAATCTTT. This translates into CALGDPFGGKAYTDKLIF.

This clone was seen a few times. The protein given by TCRdb reflects a much larger clone and differs at residue 8 from this DNA's translation, likely from a read error; the protein shown is the DNA's translation. The genes are TRDV1 and TRDJ1; 8 positions agree with TRDD3. With V trimmed by 1 base and J by 2 bases, 15 bases remained unmatched. Germline V gene data show CDR1 as TSWWSYY and CDR2 as QGS. This CDR3 has 19 amino acids. The CDR3 coding sequence is TGTGCTCTTGGGGAACATTACGCCTCGGGGGATATTGATACCGATAAACTCATCTTT. Its translation: CALGEHYASGDIDTDKLIF.

This clone was observed many times. The J gene went uncalled, whereas the V gene is TRDV1; TRDD3 is taken as the D call from the table, unchecked against the DNA. Per germline, CDR1 TSWWSYY and CDR2 QGS. CDR3 length equals 21 residues. CDR3 nucleotides: TGTGCTCTTGGGGCGGGCAGCCTACTAGCTCCCGGGTACTGGGGACCTAATGCGCTCATCTTT. It specifies CALGAGSLLAPGYWGPNALIF.

This clone came up many times. A single base separates this from a much larger clone, so it may be a read error. Different DNA sequences within this sample yield the same CDR3. The chain recombines TRDV1 with TRDJ1; D might be TRDD3 (5 bases). CDR1 is TSWWSYY, CDR2 QGS, per germline. The CDR3 contains 17 residues. Between the trimmed V and J ends, which lost 3 bases and 0 bases, there was a span of 17 bases. The CDR3, as DNA: TGTGCTCTTGGGGAGCCGCCACACTGGCCCAACACCGATAAACTCATCTTT. Its protein is CALGEPPHWPNTDKLIF.

With regard to this clone: The amino acid sequence in TCRdb belongs to a much larger clone and departs from this DNA's translation at residue 4, likely a sequencing read error; the sequence shown is translated from the DNA. The V call is TRDV1, the J call TRDJ1; 10 positions agree with TRDD3. The CDR3 totals 20 residues. The germline V gene encodes CDR1 TSWWSYY and CDR2 QGS. CDR3 coding DNA: TGTGCTCTTGAGGAACTCTCATCTACTGGGGGATCCCTGTACACCGATAAACTCATATTT. This sequence encodes CALEELSSTGGSLYTDKLIF.

This clone occurred many times. The TCRdb record carries a much larger clone's protein, which differs from this DNA's translation at residue 7; a read error is the likely cause, and the protein listed here is the DNA translation. The CDR3 DNA follows: TGTGCTCTTGGGAAACCCCCTTCCTACAGGGGATACGCCACACTCGGGTACACCGATAAACTCATCTTT. Its translation: CALGKPPSYRGYATLGYTDKLIF. This chain joins TRDV1 and TRDJ1; D may match TRDD2 or TRDD3 (9 bases each). The CDR3 consists of 23 residues. V lost 5 bases to trimming and J lost 0 bases, with 37 bases between them. CDR1 and CDR2 from the germline V gene are TSWWSYY and QGS.

This clone occurred a few times. A read error is likely here: a far larger clone is one base away. In the same sample, other DNA sequences code for this CDR3. J is TRDJ1 and V is TRDV1; D may match TRDD2 or TRDD3 (5 bases each). Assignment of the J gene here rests on matching the DNA to germline, because TCRdb gives none. Germline V lookup: CDR1 TSWWSYY, CDR2 QGS. CDR3 size: 21 residues. The CDR3 region has the DNA TGTGCCCTTGGGGAACTCAAACCTTGCCGATTGATCCTAAAGTACACCGATAAACTCATCTTT. Protein product: CALGELKPCRLILKYTDKLIF.

As for this clone: A read error likely explains this, since a far larger clone differs by one base. This sample includes further DNA sequences coding for the same CDR3. The chain uses TRDV2 and TRDJ1; unclear D gene. The J gene comes from matching the DNA to germline here; TCRdb lacks it. CDR3 length equals 17 residues. CDR1 is GEAIGNYY, CDR2 EKD, per germline. The chain's CDR3 is CACDTLGLSEDTDKLIF. The CDR3 coding sequence is TGTGCCTGCGACACCTTAGGACTCTCAGAGGACACCGATAAACTCATCTTT.

Comments on this clone: TCRdb pairs this DNA with a much larger clone's protein that differs at residue 14, likely a read error; the protein shown was translated from the DNA. The chain couples TRDV1 to TRDJ1, with 8 bases aligning to TRDD3. Looked up from germline, CDR1 is TSWWSYY and CDR2 is QGS. The CDR3 extends over 21 amino acids. J lost 0 bases, V lost 0 bases, and 18 bases had no gene match. Written as DNA, the CDR3 is TGTGCTCTTGGGGAACTCAAGCCCCACGGCGGGGATACAATGTACACCGATAAACTCATCTTT. As protein: CALGELKPHGGDTMYTDKLIF.

Notes on this clone: A far bigger clonotype differs at one base, so this is likely a read error. Other DNA sequences in the sample encode the same CDR3. The chain carries TRAV38-2/DV8 and TRDJ1, with 10 bases identical to TRDD3. TCRdb lists no J gene, so it was determined here by aligning the DNA to germline. Germline CDR1 and CDR2: TSESDYY and QEAYKQQN. This CDR3 has 24 amino acids. The CDR3 bases are TGTGCTTATAGAAGCCCGGAGGTTCCTATGCACTGGGGGATTGAGGGTGAGGACACTGATAAACTCATCTTT. Translating it yields CAYRSPEVPMHWGIEGEDTDKLIF.

This clone showed up many times. TCRdb attributes to this sequence the protein of a much larger clone, which differs from the DNA translation at residue 16; a read error is likely, and the protein displayed is translated from the DNA. This rearrangement joins TRDV1 to TRDJ1, with TRDD2 matching over 7 bases. The germline gives CDR1 TSWWSYY, CDR2 QGS. The CDR3 is 18 amino acids. CDR3 nucleotide sequence: TGTGCTCTTGGCGATAAATTCCTACCCTTCGCTGCCCCAGATAAACCCATCTTT. It encodes CALGDKFLPFAAPDKPIF.

This clone was counted between two and nine times. The TCRdb record carries a much larger clone's protein, which differs from this DNA's translation at residue 17; a read error is the likely cause, and the protein listed here is the DNA translation. This chain joins TRDV1 and TRDJ1; either TRDD2 or TRDD3 may fit D (8 bases each). CDR1 and CDR2 from the germline V gene are TSWWSYY and QGS. This CDR3 is built from 20 residues. Here the CDR3 DNA reads TGTGCTCTTGGGGAAATCCTTCCTAAGCACTGGGGGCTCTACACCGATAACCTCATCTTT. Its protein is CALGEILPKHWGLYTDNLIF.